Following are 8 T cell receptor beta chains from one sample sequenced in a study of blood T cell repertoires in COVID-19. Method: immunoSEQ multiplex PCR; TCRdb's copy keeps in-frame clones and lacks some. Here the sample spans about 120,000 clones, 87% being singletons. Sample: peripheral blood. The receptors were sampled from a woman in her 70s with acute or convalescent COVID-19.

J is TRBJ1-6 and V is TRBV2; D remains unclear. CDR1 is SNHLY and CDR2 is FYNNEI in the germline V gene. Trimming shortened V by 3 bases and J by 9 bases, and 12 bases separated the two germline ends. CDR3 length: 14 residues. The CDR3: CASSDETTGSPLHF. For the CDR3, the DNA is TGTGCCAGCAGTGATGAGACGACGGGTTCACCCCTCCACTTT.

The chain recombines TRBV5-5 with TRBJ1-2, with TRBD1 matching 11 bases. Germline values: CDR1 SGHKS, CDR2 YYEKEE (reference sequence). V lost 1 base, J lost 4 bases, and 3 bases stayed unmatched. The CDR3 has 15 residues. The CDR3 is CASSLSGTGGYGYTF. DNA for the CDR3: TGTGCCAGCAGCTTGTCCGGGACAGGGGGCTATGGCTACACCTTC.

This sequence joins TRBV20-1 and TRBJ2-3; perhaps TRBD2 as D (6 bases). V shed 3 bases and J shed 8 bases, with 9 bases lying between them. Germline V CDR1 and CDR2: DFQATT, SNEGSKA (reference sequence). This CDR3 region has 11 residues. CDR3 nucleotides: TGCAGTGCTAGGCCGCGGGGTACGCAGTATTTT. Protein sequence: CSARPRGTQYF.

The chain uses TRBV19 and TRBJ2-7; 7 bases align to TRBD1. The CDR3 is made up of 15 amino acids. Germline values: CDR1 LNHDA, CDR2 SQIVND (reference sequence). Unmatched junction bases numbered 7, after V lost 3 bases and J lost 2 bases. The CDR3 region is CASSIGQAETYEQYF. The DNA for the CDR3 is TGTGCCAGTAGTATCGGACAGGCAGAGACCTACGAGCAGTACTTC.

This chain connects TRBV2 to TRBJ2-5; TRBD1 agrees at 7 bases. V lost 4 bases to trimming and J lost 6 bases; unmatched junction nucleotides: 14. This CDR3 spans 16 amino acids. The germline V gene has CDR1 SNHLY and CDR2 FYNNEI. CDR3 bases: TGTGCCAGCAGTGCCTCATTTACAGGGGAACTAAAGACCCAGTACTTC. This sequence encodes CASSASFTGELKTQYF. Full variable domain (outside the CDR3, taken from reference TRBV2 and TRBJ2-5): EPEVTQTPSHQVTQMGQEVILRCVPISNHLYFYWYRQILGQKVEFLVSFYNNEISEKSEIFDDQFSVERPDGSNFTLKIRSTKLEDSAMYFCASSASFTGELKTQYFGPGTRLLVL.

V usage is TRBV5-1 and J usage is TRBJ1-5, with TRBD1 identical over 7 bases. V lost 9 bases, J lost 3 bases, and 18 bases stayed unmatched. CDR1 and CDR2 from the germline V gene are SGHRS and YFSETQ. CDR3 length: 17 residues. The CDR3: CATHRQRDRAPNQPQHF. The CDR3 nucleotides read TGCGCCACCCACAGGCAGAGAGACAGGGCACCCAATCAGCCCCAGCATTTT.

This rearrangement joins TRBV3-1 (or the pseudogene TRBV3-2) to TRBJ2-3; 10 positions match TRBD1. CDR1 is LGHDT, CDR2 YNNKEL, per germline (reference sequence). The J segment lost 4 bases and the V segment lost 3 bases, leaving 4 bases of the junction unmatched. CDR3 length: 15 residues. CDR3 sequence (DNA): TGTGCCAGCAGCCATCGACAGGGGGCCGCAGATACGCAGTATTTT. This encodes CASSHRQGAADTQYF.

CDR3 nucleotide sequence: TGTGCCAGCGAGAAGTCGCTAGCGGGGGGACGGACCGGGGAGCTGTTTTTT. Protein: CASEKSLAGGRTGELFF. The chain is built from TRBV2 and TRBJ2-2, with TRBD2 matching 11 bases. The CDR3 is made up of 17 amino acids. Germline lookup yields CDR1 SNHLY and CDR2 FYNNEI. J was trimmed by 5 bases and V by 8 bases; bases with no gene match: 13.